The 22 T cell receptor beta chains listed next were all sequenced from one sample in a study of STAT3 mutations in large granular lymphocyte leukemia. Their specific antigens are unknown. Only in-frame clones appear in the TCRdb table, and some are missing; sequencing was by immunoSEQ multiplex PCR. This sample has around 17,000 clones, with approximately 84% found just once. Study-wide findings and caveats: Every T-LGLL patient had at least one immunodominant TCRbeta clonotype.

Sample: peripheral blood mononuclear cells. The receptors stem from a middle-aged man with T-cell large granular lymphocyte leukemia. Some clones in this sample may be carry-over from other donors' samples.

This clone has more than one count but fewer than ten. The chain carries TRBV19 and TRBJ2-1; perhaps TRBD2 as D (5 bases). CDR3 length equals 15 residues. Deletions cut 7 bases from V and 1 base from J, with 14 bases between. In germline, CDR1 is LNHDA, CDR2 SQIVND (reference sequence). DNA for the CDR3: TGTGCCAGTATGAGGGCGGCTTTTTCCTACAATGAGCAGTTCTTC. Translation: CASMRAAFSYNEQFF.

V is TRBV9 and J is TRBJ2-7; D is undetermined. Germline lookup yields CDR1 SGDLS and CDR2 YYNGEE. The CDR3 loop spans 14 amino acids. V was shortened by 0 bases and J by 3 bases, with 10 bases between the two germline ends. The DNA for the CDR3 is TGTGCCAGCAGCGTAGAAGGAACTTTCTACGAGCAGTACTTC. Residues: CASSVEGTFYEQYF.

The chain employs TRBV5-1 and TRBJ2-2; 11 nucleotides line up with TRBD2. The CDR3 is 15 residues long. Germline assignment: CDR1 SGHRS and CDR2 YFSETQ. J lost 1 base, V lost 4 bases, and 0 bases had no gene match. CDR3 bases: TGCGCCAGCAGCGGACTAGCGGGGAACACCGGGGAGCTGTTTTTT. The encoded protein is CASSGLAGNTGELFF. The full variable domain, with the rest looked up from reference TRBV5-1 and TRBJ2-2, is KAGVTQTPRYLIKTRGQQVTLSCSPISGHRSVSWYQQTPGQGLQFLFEYFSETQRNKGNFPGRFSGRQFSNSRSEMNVSTLELGDSALYLCASSGLAGNTGELFFGEGSRLTVL.

This chain joins TRBV6-1 and TRBJ2-1, with a possible D match to TRBD1 (6 bases). CDR1 is MNHNS, CDR2 SASEGT, per germline. This CDR3 has 13 amino acids. Trimming left V 10 bases short and J 8 bases short, with 18 bases between. The CDR3 region has the DNA TGTGCCACCGGTAGACAGGTGGGAGATGAGCAGTTCTTC. It is translated as CATGRQVGDEQFF.

This clone has only one observation. The chain carries TRBV12-5 and TRBJ2-1, with 14 nucleotides matching TRBD2. V gave up 4 bases and J gave up 12 bases; unmatched junction bases: 11. The CDR3 is 16 amino acids. The germline V gene has CDR1 LGHNT and CDR2 FRNRAP. Here the CDR3 reads CASGYITGTSGGPQFF. Here the CDR3 DNA reads TGTGCTAGTGGTTACATAACGGGGACTAGCGGGGGTCCGCAGTTCTTC.

V and J are TRBV6-1 and TRBJ2-7; either TRBD1 or TRBD2 may fit D (5 bases each). Germline lookup yields CDR1 MNHNS and CDR2 SASEGT. Trimming shortened V by 6 bases and J by 3 bases, and 12 bases separated the two germline ends. This CDR3 is 13 amino acids long. The DNA of the CDR3 is TGTGCCAGCAGGGGGGACGCACGCTACGAGCAGTACTTC. This gives the protein CASRGDARYEQYF.

This chain links TRBV7-9 with TRBJ2-7, with 9 positions matching TRBD1. This CDR3 contains 15 residues. V was clipped by 6 bases and J by 5 bases; unmatched bases: 11. Germline assignment: CDR1 SEHNR and CDR2 FQNEAQ (reference sequence). The chain's CDR3 is CASSFGQGPRNEQYF. The CDR3 DNA reads as TGTGCCAGCAGTTTTGGACAGGGGCCGAGGAACGAGCAGTACTTC.

The gene calls are TRBV18 and TRBJ1-2; 9 bases line up with TRBD1. V shed 3 bases and J 5 bases; nucleotides not matched to a gene: 4. Germline-derived CDR1 and CDR2 are KGHSH and LQKENI. There are 14 residues in the CDR3. This chain's CDR3 is CASSPDRGGYGYTF. The CDR3 bases are TGTGCCAGCTCACCGGACAGGGGAGGGTATGGCTACACCTTC.

The gene calls are TRBV5-6 and TRBJ2-7; no clear D gene. Germline V lookup: CDR1 SGHDT, CDR2 YYEEEE. The CDR3 totals 11 residues. The V end was cut by 0 bases, the J end by 3 bases, with 1 base between. CDR3 residues: CASSLDYEQYF. The CDR3 nucleotides read TGTGCCAGCAGCTTGGACTACGAGCAGTACTTC. Using reference TRBV5-6 and TRBJ2-7 for the parts outside the CDR3, the full variable domain is DAGVTQSPTHLIKTRGQQVTLRCSPKSGHDTVSWYQQALGQGPQFIFQYYEEEERQRGNFPDRFSGHQFPNYSSELNVNALLLGDSALYLCASSLDYEQYFGPGTRLTVT.

The genes are TRBV5-1 and TRBJ1-5, with 8 bases matching TRBD1. V lost 4 bases, J lost 10 bases, and 13 bases stayed unmatched. Germline V gives CDR1 SGHRS, CDR2 YFSETQ. The CDR3 consists of 15 residues. CDR3: CASSQGQGGSHPQHF. CDR3 nucleotide sequence: TGCGCCAGCAGCCAAGGACAGGGCGGTAGTCATCCCCAGCATTTT.

The chain is built from TRBV28 and TRBJ1-5; D not certain. Per the germline V gene, CDR1 is MDHEN and CDR2 is SYDVKM. CDR3 length equals 15 residues. Between the trimmed V and J ends, which lost 3 bases and 0 bases, there was a span of 9 bases. CDR3 coding DNA: TGTGCCAGCAGTTTTTTACTCTATAGCAATCAGCCCCAGCATTTT. Translated: CASSFLLYSNQPQHF.

This chain connects TRBV6-4 to TRBJ2-3; no reliable D call. The germline gives CDR1 MRHNA, CDR2 SNTAGT. V lost 0 bases and J lost 1, with 5 bases in between. This CDR3 has 14 residues. The CDR3 nucleotides are TGTGCCAGCAGTGACTCGCAGGGCACAGATACGCAGTATTTT. Protein sequence: CASSDSQGTDTQYF.

The gene calls are TRBV21-1 and TRBJ2-3. TRBV21-1 is noted as a pseudogene. This CDR3 has 15 residues. The CDR3 reads CASLSGKGVPDTQYF. CDR3 bases: TGTGCCAGCTTATCAGGCAAGGGCGTCCCAGATACGCAGTATTTT.

The chain links TRBV28 to TRBJ2-7; 7 bases align to TRBD1. The CDR3 loop spans 14 amino acids. V was clipped by 4 bases and J by 4 bases; unmatched bases: 7. CDR1 and CDR2 (germline): MDHEN, SYDVKM. CDR3 sequence: CASSSRGLGYEQYF. The CDR3 DNA reads TGTGCCAGCAGTTCGAGGGGGCTGGGGTACGAGCAGTACTTC. The variable domain in full, completed from reference TRBV28 and TRBJ2-7, reads DVKVTQSSRYLVKRTGEKVFLECVQDMDHENMFWYRQDPGLGLRLIYFSYDVKMKEKGDIPEGYSVSREKKERFSLILESASTNQTSMYLCASSSRGLGYEQYFGPGTRLTVT.

The V call is TRBV28, the J call TRBJ2-6; either TRBD1 or TRBD2 may supply D (7 bases each). The CDR3 runs to 21 residues. Trimming removed 5 bases at V and 0 bases at J, with 26 bases between. The germline V gene has CDR1 MDHEN and CDR2 SYDVKM. CDR3 residues: CASSHQGGGSSHLSGANVLTF. For the CDR3, the DNA is TGTGCCAGCAGTCATCAGGGGGGGGGTTCCTCCCACCTCTCTGGGGCCAACGTCCTGACTTTC. Looking up the rest from reference TRBV28 and TRBJ2-6 gives the full variable domain: DVKVTQSSRYLVKRTGEKVFLECVQDMDHENMFWYRQDPGLGLRLIYFSYDVKMKEKGDIPEGYSVSREKKERFSLILESASTNQTSMYLCASSHQGGGSSHLSGANVLTFGAGSRLTVL.

This rearrangement joins TRBV9 to TRBJ2-5; maybe TRBD2 (6 bases). Trimming cost V 0 bases and J 4 bases, with 13 bases left between them. This CDR3 spans 15 amino acids. CDR1 is SGDLS and CDR2 is YYNGEE in the germline V gene. The CDR3 reads CASSVGTTGGETQYF. Written as DNA, the CDR3 is TGTGCCAGCAGCGTAGGAACTACCGGGGGAGAGACCCAGTACTTC.

The chain has TRBV4-1 and TRBJ1-2; possible D gene TRBD1, 6 bases. Trimming pared 0 bases from V and 4 bases from J, leaving 18 bases between. The CDR3 covers 17 residues. The germline gives CDR1 MGHRA, CDR2 YSYEKL. The CDR3 loop reads CASSQDPQGTALYGYTF. CDR3 nucleotides: TGCGCCAGCAGCCAAGATCCCCAGGGGACCGCCCTCTATGGCTACACCTTC.

The chain couples TRBV5-5 to TRBJ2-5, with TRBD2 matching 9 bases. The ends lost 1 base at V and 0 bases at J; junction bases unmatched: 10. The CDR3 sequence is 18 residues long. Germline V gives CDR1 SGHKS, CDR2 YYEKEE (reference sequence). The CDR3 region is CASSLRWPGGGDQETQYF. Written as DNA, the CDR3 is TGTGCCAGCAGCTTGAGGTGGCCGGGCGGGGGGGACCAAGAGACCCAGTACTTC.

The genes are TRBV5-4 and TRBJ1-6; D uncertain. This CDR3 comprises 16 residues. V dropped 5 bases and J dropped 7 bases, with 19 bases sitting between them. Germline values: CDR1 SGHNT, CDR2 YYREEE (reference sequence). The CDR3 nucleotides read TGTGCCAGCAGTCTGGGGAGGGCGGCGGGAAATTCACCCCTCCACTTT. It specifies CASSLGRAAGNSPLHF.

This clone turned up a few times. The chain is built from TRBV2 and TRBJ2-1; the D gene is possibly TRBD2 (6 bases). The CDR3 runs to 14 residues. V was clipped by 3 bases and J by 9 bases, with 15 bases between them. CDR1 and CDR2 (germline): SNHLY, FYNNEI. In nucleotides, the CDR3 is TGTGCCAGCAGTGACGATGGAGGGGCGGGTGAGCAGTTCTTC. Protein product: CASSDDGGAGEQFF.

V usage is TRBV4-1 and J usage is TRBJ1-5; D remains ambiguous. The CDR3 length is 14 residues. The V gene's germline CDR1 is MGHRA and CDR2 YSYEKL. V was cut by 0 bases and J by 6 bases, with 9 bases left in between. CDR3 sequence: CASSQDGDFQPQHF. The CDR3 DNA reads as TGCGCCAGCAGCCAAGACGGGGATTTTCAGCCCCAGCATTTT.

This clone has only a few counts. CDR3 in amino acids: CSAGGRNEQFF. CDR3 coding DNA: TGCAGTGCGGGGGGGAGAAATGAGCAGTTCTTC. This sequence joins TRBV20-1 and TRBJ2-1; TRBD2 matches at 7 bases. This CDR3 has 11 amino acids. Germline-derived CDR1 and CDR2 are DFQATT and SNEGSKA (reference sequence). V was clipped by 6 bases and J by 7 bases; unmatched bases: 3.